This T cell receptor (beta chain) was found in a study of blood T cell repertoires in COVID-19. The assay was immunoSEQ multiplex PCR, and TCRdb's table has in-frame clones only and misses some. This sample carries some 300,000 clones, roughly nine tenths of them seen once, and the ten largest clones take more than 2%. Germline V CDR1 and CDR2: WSHSY, SAAADI. This CDR3 is 14 amino acids long. Trimming removed 11 bases at V and 0 bases at J, with 17 bases between. The sample taken for sequencing was peripheral blood. The rearrangement uses TRBV10-2 and TRBJ2-7; weak D call: TRBD2 (6 bases). The TCR comes from a man between 18 and 35 years old with active or convalescent COVID-19. The CDR3 reads CAGAASAYSYEQYF. CDR3 sequence (DNA): TGCGCCGGCGCGGCTAGCGCTTACTCCTACGAGCAGTACTTC.